The next 24 T cell receptor beta chains were all read from a single sample in a study of tumor-infiltrating lymphocytes in localized non-small cell lung cancer. This table comes from immunoSEQ multiplex PCR, and its TCRdb copy is limited to in-frame clones, with some not included. There are approximately 9,500 clones in the sample; approximately 76% occur only once, and about 19% lies in the top ten. The sequencing sample was made of uninvolved lung tissue not adjacent to the tumor. These receptors all stem from a human donor with non-small cell lung cancer.

The chain combines TRBV30 with TRBJ2-5; tentatively, D is TRBD1 (6 bases). This CDR3 region has 13 residues. Trimming stripped 0 bases from V and 3 bases from J, with 8 bases between. The germline gives CDR1 GTSNPN, CDR2 SVGIG (reference sequence). The CDR3 sequence: CAWSVYREETQYF. The CDR3 DNA is TGTGCCTGGAGTGTATACAGGGAAGAGACCCAGTACTTC.

This chain uses TRBV2 with TRBJ1-1; D is perhaps TRBD1 (5 bases). This CDR3 contains 15 residues. Germline V gene data show CDR1 as SNHLY and CDR2 as FYNNEI. Trimming took 6 bases from V and 0 from J, leaving 14 bases between them. CDR3 sequence (DNA): TGTGCCAGCAGGGATCCGACAGCGATGAACACTGAAGCTTTCTTT. It codes for CASRDPTAMNTEAFF.

This clone was counted only a few times. The chain's CDR3 is CASGRGGPGDTQYF. DNA for the CDR3: TGTGCCAGCGGCCGAGGGGGGCCTGGAGATACGCAGTATTTT. The chain recombines TRBV2 with TRBJ2-3, with D possibly being TRBD1 or TRBD2 (6 bases each). Trimming removed 8 bases at V and 5 bases at J, with 17 bases between. This CDR3 has 14 amino acids. From germline, CDR1 is SNHLY and CDR2 FYNNEI.

The rearrangement links TRBV27 to TRBJ2-3; TRBD2 matches 9 bases. V lost 3 bases to trimming and J lost 5 bases; unmatched junction nucleotides: 6. Germline V CDR1 and CDR2: MNHEY, SMNVEV (reference sequence). The CDR3 contains 15 residues. The DNA for the CDR3 is TGTGCCAGCAGTTTCACTGGACTAGCGATAGATACGCAGTATTTT. Amino acids: CASSFTGLAIDTQYF.

The rearrangement links TRBV15 to TRBJ1-6; D call uncertain. The CDR3 sequence is 14 residues long. V was cut by 3 bases and J by 9 bases, with 12 bases left in between. The germline gives CDR1 LNHNV, CDR2 YYDKDF (reference sequence). The CDR3 sequence: CATSSERVGSPLHF. Written as DNA, the CDR3 is TGTGCCACCAGCAGTGAGAGGGTGGGTTCACCCCTCCACTTT.

This chain links TRBV19 with TRBJ2-6; 12 bases match TRBD1. Trimming took 8 bases from V and 4 from J; bases not matched to a gene: 6. The CDR3 runs 16 residues. Germline-derived CDR1 and CDR2 are LNHDA and SQIVND (reference sequence). The CDR3 DNA reads TGTGCCAGTTCGGGACAGGGGGCGGCCGGGGCCAACGTCCTGACTTTC. The encoded protein is CASSGQGAAGANVLTF.

The V call is TRBV30, the J call TRBJ2-1; TRBD1 matches 7 bases. CDR3 length: 16 residues. CDR1 GTSNPN and CDR2 SVGIG come from the germline V gene (reference sequence). V trimming: 7 bases; J trimming: 4 bases; junction bases outside the gene matches: 16. In DNA form, the CDR3 reads TGTGCCTACTCCTTCTTAACAGGGGTGGGTTACAATGAGCAGTTCTTC. This encodes CAYSFLTGVGYNEQFF.

The V and J genes are TRBV7-2 and TRBJ2-7; D gene ambiguous. The germline gives CDR1 SGHTA, CDR2 FQGNSA. The CDR3 length is 12 residues. The V gene lost 2 bases and the J gene lost 6 bases, with 8 bases spanning the gap. CDR3 sequence: CASSLNEVEQYF. The CDR3 coding sequence is TGTGCCAGCAGCTTAAATGAGGTCGAGCAGTACTTC.

The chain has TRBV7-6 and TRBJ2-2; D remains unclear. This CDR3 contains 14 residues. Trimming took 0 bases from V and 1 from J, leaving 3 bases between them. Germline-derived CDR1 and CDR2 are SGHVS and FNYEAQ. The CDR3 is CASSLAGNTGELFF. CDR3 nucleotides: TGTGCCAGCAGCTTAGCGGGGAACACCGGGGAGCTGTTTTTT. Supplemented by reference TRBV7-6 and TRBJ2-2, the full variable domain reads GAGVSQSPRYKVTKRGQDVALRCDPISGHVSLYWYRQALGQGPEFLTYFNYEAQQDKSGLPNDRFSAERPEGSISTLTIQRTEQRDSAMYRCASSLAGNTGELFFGEGSRLTVL.

The CDR3 DNA follows: TGTGCCAGCAGCTTCCCCTCTGGGGCCAACGTCCTGACTTTC. Translated, it gives CASSFPSGANVLTF. V gene TRBV5-4 combines with J gene TRBJ2-6; D remains ambiguous. V was shortened by 2 bases and J by 0 bases, with 3 bases between the two germline ends. This CDR3 region has 14 residues. Per the germline V gene, CDR1 is SGHNT and CDR2 is YYREEE (reference sequence). Based on the CDR3 plus reference TRBV5-4 and TRBJ2-6, the full variable domain is ETGVTQSPTHLIKTRGQQVTLRCSSQSGHNTVSWYQQALGQGPQFIFQYYREEENGRGNFPPRFSGLQFPNYSSELNVNALELDDSALYLCASSFPSGANVLTFGAGSRLTVL.

This chain links TRBV6-5 with TRBJ2-7; tentatively, D is TRBD1 (7 bases). The CDR3 loop spans 14 amino acids. Trimming took off 0 bases at V and 3 bases at J, with 9 bases between the two ends. Germline CDR1 is MNHEY and CDR2 is SVGAGI. The CDR3 sequence is CASSYSQGGYEQYF. As DNA, the CDR3 is TGTGCCAGCAGTTACTCCCAGGGGGGCTACGAGCAGTACTTC.

The chain links TRBV7-6 to TRBJ1-3; D unresolved. The germline CDR1 and CDR2 sequences are SGHVS and FNYEAQ. Trimming stripped 1 base from V and 0 bases from J, with 10 bases between. This CDR3 comprises 16 residues. CDR3 residues: CASSLGARSSGNTIYF. In nucleotides, the CDR3 is TGTGCCAGCAGCTTAGGGGCGCGCAGCTCTGGAAACACCATATATTTT.

The J gene is TRBJ1-1, the V gene TRBV6-5, with a weak D call TRBD1 (5 bases). Deletions cut 6 bases from V and 1 base from J, with 15 bases between. Germline V gives CDR1 MNHEY, CDR2 SVGAGI. The CDR3 runs 15 residues. CDR3 in amino acids: CASRETGTANTEAFF. The DNA of the CDR3 is TGTGCCAGCAGGGAGACCGGGACGGCGAACACTGAAGCTTTCTTT.

The chain carries TRBV6-1 and TRBJ2-7; perhaps TRBD1 as D (6 bases). Trimming shortened V by 8 bases and J by 7 bases, and 15 bases separated the two germline ends. Germline CDR1 MNHNS, CDR2 SASEGT. This CDR3 region has 12 residues. The CDR3 DNA follows: TGTGCCAGCTCGCAGGGGCCTAGAGAGCAGTACTTC. As protein: CASSQGPREQYF.

The chain carries TRBV29-1 and TRBJ2-2; D ambiguous. Trimming cost V 5 bases and J 1 base, with 8 bases left between them. CDR3 length equals 13 residues. The germline V gene encodes CDR1 SQVTM and CDR2 ANQGSEA. CDR3 sequence (DNA): TGCAGCGTTCATCAGCAGAACACCGGGGAGCTGTTTTTT. This encodes CSVHQQNTGELFF.

The V and J genes are TRBV10-2 and TRBJ1-1; TRBD1 matches at 11 bases. Per the germline V gene, CDR1 is WSHSY and CDR2 is SAAADI. V dropped 3 bases and J dropped 13; count of bases not matched to a gene: 7. The CDR3 has 13 residues. The CDR3 here is CASSDPDGTGGFF. Written as DNA, the CDR3 is TGCGCCAGCAGTGACCCCGATGGGACAGGGGGTTTCTTT.

The chain joins TRBV5-6 to TRBJ2-7, with 11 bases lining up with TRBD1. The CDR3 extends over 18 amino acids. Germline CDR1 reads SGHDT; CDR2 reads YYEEEE. J gave up 0 bases and V 5 bases, and 13 bases lay outside the gene matches. CDR3 coding DNA: TGTGCCAGCAGTCCCCGGGACAGGGGGTTTTCCAGCTCCTACGAGCAGTACTTC. It encodes CASSPRDRGFSSSYEQYF.

The chain is built from TRBV4-3 and TRBJ1-2; no reliable D call. V was pared by 0 bases and J by 4 bases, with 6 bases between. The CDR3 extends over 13 amino acids. CDR1 is LGHNA, CDR2 YSLEER, per germline. CDR3 sequence (DNA): TGCGCCAGCAGCCAAGATATCGCCTATGGCTACACCTTC. Protein: CASSQDIAYGYTF.

The CDR3 sequence is CASSYSIGGDYGYTF. The CDR3 region has the DNA TGTGCCAGCAGTTACTCGATTGGGGGGGACTATGGCTACACCTTC. The genes are TRBV6-5 and TRBJ1-2; a possible D gene is TRBD1 (5 bases). The CDR3 covers 15 residues. Deletions cut 0 bases from V and 3 bases from J, with 11 bases between. Germline CDR1 MNHEY, CDR2 SVGAGI.

In this sample, this clone turned up a few times. The gene calls are TRBV7-2 and TRBJ2-7, with D hard to call. V lost 1 base, J lost 5 bases, and 9 bases lay in between. CDR3 length equals 13 residues. Looked up from germline, CDR1 is SGHTA and CDR2 is FQGNSA. CDR3 region: CASSLDRRDEQYF. CDR3 DNA: TGTGCCAGCAGCTTAGATAGAAGGGACGAGCAGTACTTC.

A single count supports this clone. V and J are TRBV9 and TRBJ2-1, with a tentative D call TRBD2 (6 bases). V gave up 3 bases and J gave up 7 bases, with 14 bases separating them. Germline assignment: CDR1 SGDLS and CDR2 YYNGEE. This CDR3 region has 14 residues. The CDR3 is CASSGTGLPNEQFF. CDR3 bases: TGTGCCAGCAGCGGGACGGGACTGCCGAATGAGCAGTTCTTC.

This chain links TRBV7-9 with TRBJ1-4; weak D call: TRBD1 (6 bases). CDR1 and CDR2 from the germline V gene are SEHNR and FQNEAQ (reference sequence). The CDR3 length is 13 residues. V was cut by 1 base and J by 8 bases, with 8 bases left in between. The CDR3 protein is CASSLVQGEKLFF. The CDR3 nucleotides read TGTGCCAGCAGCTTAGTACAGGGAGAAAAACTGTTTTTT.

CDR3 amino acids: CSVYNRGGETQYF. As DNA, the CDR3 is TGCAGCGTTTACAACAGGGGCGGGGAGACCCAGTACTTC. The V and J genes are TRBV29-1 and TRBJ2-5; 7 nucleotides agree with TRBD1. The germline gives CDR1 SQVTM, CDR2 ANQGSEA. V gave up 5 bases and J gave up 5 bases; unmatched junction bases: 8. The CDR3 consists of 13 residues.

The chain joins TRBV6-5 to TRBJ1-1; 8 nucleotides line up with TRBD1. CDR3 length: 15 residues. The germline V gene encodes CDR1 MNHEY and CDR2 SVGAGI. V was pared by 5 bases and J by 6 bases, with 11 bases of the junction left unmatched. This chain's CDR3 is CASSRDRPQWAEAFF. As DNA, the CDR3 is TGTGCCAGCAGTAGGGACAGGCCACAGTGGGCTGAAGCTTTCTTT.